The 18 T cell receptor beta chains below come from one sample, sequenced in a study of blood T cells in healthy people across ages. The use of a sample-barcoded 5' primer and a J-beta primer mix characterized a second PCR of roughly 6 to 11 cycles. TCRdb itself ran the 5' RACE reads through MiXCR, one entry per CDR3 protein. The repertoire holds 1.5 million to 2 million distinct CDR3 sequences, with around half as singletons. What was sequenced was blood. All receptors derive from a woman aged 40 to 49 in good health.

This clonotype turned up a few times. The rearrangement uses TRBV9 and TRBJ2-3; D may be TRBD2 (6 bases). Deletions cut 0 bases from V and 1 base from J, with 12 bases between. The germline V gene has CDR1 SGDLS and CDR2 YYNGEE. The CDR3 sequence is 16 residues long. The CDR3 DNA follows: TGTGCCAGCAGCGTAGGCCCGGGGGTTGGCACAGATACGCAGTATTTT. This gives the protein CASSVGPGVGTDTQYF.

V gene TRBV6-5 combines with J gene TRBJ2-4; D is ambiguous. This CDR3 spans 15 amino acids. Per the germline V gene, CDR1 is MNHEY and CDR2 is SVGAGI. V gave up 5 bases and J gave up 1 base, with 12 bases separating them. CDR3 bases: TGTGCCAGCAGTCCCGGGTCCTGGGCCAAAAACATTCAGTACTTC. This gives the protein CASSPGSWAKNIQYF.

The rearrangement joins TRBV20-1 to TRBJ2-6; D gene ambiguous. Germline V gene lookup returns CDR1 DFQATT and CDR2 SNEGSKA (reference sequence). Trimming stripped 0 bases from V and 0 bases from J, with 12 bases between. The CDR3 covers 17 residues. The CDR3 DNA is TGCAGTGCTAGAGAGGCGCTGTCCTCCTCTGGGGCCAACGTCCTGACTTTC. This gives the protein CSAREALSSSGANVLTF.

This clonotype was detected a few times. The V and J genes are TRBV7-2 and TRBJ2-6, with TRBD1 identical over 7 bases. Trimming at V came to 5 bases and at J to 0 bases, leaving 7 bases not matched to a gene. The CDR3 has 17 amino acids. The germline V gene has CDR1 SGHTA and CDR2 FQGNSA. CDR3 sequence (DNA): TGTGCCAGCAGCCCGGGACAGCGACCCTCTGGGGCCAACGTCCTGACTTTC. This translates into CASSPGQRPSGANVLTF.

This clonotype was recorded once. DNA for the CDR3: TGTGCCAGCAGCCAACGGGGACAGGGGAGCGGCTACACCTTC. Amino acids: CASSQRGQGSGYTF. The chain links TRBV3-1 to TRBJ1-2, with 10 positions matching TRBD1. The ends lost 2 bases at V and 8 bases at J; junction bases unmatched: 5. This CDR3 comprises 14 residues. From germline, CDR1 is LGHDT and CDR2 YNNKEL (reference sequence).

About this clonotype itself: A junction end diverges from the germline sequence, so it may reflect a read error. This chain joins TRBV7-2 and TRBJ2-3; D gene unclear. There are 12 residues in the CDR3. CDR1 and CDR2 from the germline V gene are SGHTA and FQGNSA. CDR3 DNA sequence: TGTGCCAACAGCGATACCGGAACATTGCAGTATTTT. This translates into CANSDTGTLQYF.

The chain has TRBV7-2 and TRBJ2-7; maybe TRBD1 (6 bases). V shed 5 bases and J shed 4 bases, with 15 bases lying between them. Germline CDR1 and CDR2: SGHTA and FQGNSA. The CDR3 is made up of 14 amino acids. The DNA of the CDR3 is TGTGCCAGCAGCCCTTACAGGACAGTTTACGAGCAGTACTTC. It translates to CASSPYRTVYEQYF.

This CDR3 is CASSVGADNEQFF. CDR3 nucleotide sequence: TGTGCCAGCAGTGTAGGCGCCGACAATGAGCAGTTCTTC. The rearrangement links TRBV2 to TRBJ2-1; D gene unclear. The CDR3 is made up of 13 amino acids. Trimming took 4 bases from V and 5 from J, leaving 9 bases between them. Germline V CDR1 and CDR2: SNHLY, FYNNEI.

The chain recombines TRBV9 with TRBJ1-1; D is ambiguous. The germline CDR1 and CDR2 sequences are SGDLS and YYNGEE. Trimming left V 3 bases short and J 4 bases short, with 16 bases between. The CDR3 length is 15 residues. CDR3 amino acids: CASSAYQSRTTEAFF. The CDR3 nucleotides read TGTGCCAGCAGCGCCTACCAATCCCGGACCACTGAAGCTTTCTTT.

The genes are TRBV4-1 and TRBJ2-5, with D tentatively TRBD1 (5 bases). The V end was cut by 1 base, the J end by 3 bases, with 12 bases between. Germline V CDR1 and CDR2: MGHRA, YSYEKL. The CDR3 extends over 15 amino acids. This CDR3 reads CASSQVGLTEETQYF. CDR3 DNA sequence: TGCGCCAGCAGCCAAGTAGGGCTGACAGAAGAGACCCAGTACTTC.

The chain combines TRBV20-1 with TRBJ2-1; D may be TRBD1 (6 bases). V gave up 4 bases and J gave up 7 bases, with 14 bases separating them. Germline V gene sequence: CDR1 DFQATT, CDR2 SNEGSKA (reference sequence). The CDR3 loop spans 13 amino acids. CDR3 amino acids: CSAKRWQGNEQFF. CDR3 nucleotides: TGCAGTGCTAAACGGTGGCAGGGGAATGAGCAGTTCTTC.

The chain couples TRBV6-2 or TRBV6-3 to TRBJ2-1; tentative D call: TRBD2 (6 bases). Deletions cut 2 bases from V and 15 bases from J, with 11 bases between. The CDR3 runs to 11 residues. Per the germline V gene, CDR1 is MNHEY and CDR2 is SVGEGT. The CDR3 loop is CASSYPTSPFF. For the CDR3, the DNA is TGTGCCAGCAGTTACCCAACTAGCCCGTTCTTC.

The rearrangement joins TRBV4-3 to TRBJ2-1; 13 bases align to TRBD2. CDR3 size: 17 residues. CDR1 and CDR2 (germline): LGHNA, YSLEER. V gave up 4 bases and J gave up 2 bases; unmatched junction bases: 5. CDR3 in amino acids: CASSPLAGGPAYNEQFF. The CDR3 coding sequence is TGCGCCAGCAGCCCACTAGCGGGGGGGCCGGCCTACAATGAGCAGTTCTTC.

The J gene is TRBJ2-1, the V gene TRBV20-1, with TRBD2 matching over 11 bases. The CDR3 has 15 residues. Germline V gives CDR1 DFQATT, CDR2 SNEGSKA (reference sequence). With V trimmed by 6 bases and J by 10 bases, 14 bases remained unmatched. CDR3 coding DNA: TGCAGTGCCAGCCTGTGGGCTAGCGGGGGGTGGGAGCAGTTCTTC. Amino acids: CSASLWASGGWEQFF.

The genes are TRBV28 and TRBJ2-6; D may be TRBD1 or TRBD2 (5 bases each). This CDR3 is built from 19 residues. CDR1 and CDR2 from the germline V gene are MDHEN and SYDVKM. Trimming left V 4 bases short and J 2 bases short, with 21 bases between. The CDR3 coding sequence is TGTGCCAGCAGTTCTCCCGGGACGCCGACCCATGCTGGGGCCAACGTCCTGACTTTC. It specifies CASSSPGTPTHAGANVLTF.

The chain couples TRBV29-1 to TRBJ2-7; D unresolved. Germline-derived CDR1 and CDR2 are SQVTM and ANQGSEA. The CDR3 has 14 amino acids. Trimming took off 4 bases at V and 2 bases at J, with 15 bases between the two ends. CDR3 loop: CSVALTETTYEQYF. CDR3 DNA sequence: TGCAGCGTTGCCCTAACCGAAACTACCTACGAGCAGTACTTC.

The rearrangement links TRBV6-2 or TRBV6-3 to TRBJ2-1; 12 bases fit TRBD1. Germline CDR1 is MNHEY and CDR2 is SVGEGT. V lost 5 bases, J lost 12 bases, and 11 bases stayed unmatched. The CDR3 sequence is 15 residues long. The CDR3 region has the DNA TGTGCCAGCAGTGTTCCGGGACAGGGGGCTATCGGGCAGTTCTTC. Encoded protein: CASSVPGQGAIGQFF.

The rearrangement uses TRBV9 and TRBJ2-1, with D uncertain. CDR1 is SGDLS, CDR2 YYNGEE, per germline. This CDR3 contains 17 residues. V was pared by 0 bases and J by 2 bases, with 15 bases between. CDR3 nucleotide sequence: TGTGCCAGCAGCGTAGAGGGCGCGGTGGTCCCCTACAATGAGCAGTTCTTC. This sequence encodes CASSVEGAVVPYNEQFF.